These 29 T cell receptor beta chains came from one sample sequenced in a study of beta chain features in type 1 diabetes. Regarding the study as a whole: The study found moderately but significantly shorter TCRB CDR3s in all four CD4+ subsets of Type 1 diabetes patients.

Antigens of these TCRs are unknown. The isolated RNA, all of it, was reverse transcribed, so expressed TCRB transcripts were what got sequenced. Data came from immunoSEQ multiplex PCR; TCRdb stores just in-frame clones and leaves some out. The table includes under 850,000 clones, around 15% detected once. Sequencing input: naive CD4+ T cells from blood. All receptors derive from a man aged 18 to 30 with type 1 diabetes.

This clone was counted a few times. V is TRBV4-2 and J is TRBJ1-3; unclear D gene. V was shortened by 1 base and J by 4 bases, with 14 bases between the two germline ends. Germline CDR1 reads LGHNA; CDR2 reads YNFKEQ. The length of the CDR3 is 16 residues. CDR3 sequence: CASSQGLDSSGNTIYF. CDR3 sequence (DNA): TGTGCCAGCAGCCAAGGATTGGATTCCTCAGGAAACACCATATATTTT.

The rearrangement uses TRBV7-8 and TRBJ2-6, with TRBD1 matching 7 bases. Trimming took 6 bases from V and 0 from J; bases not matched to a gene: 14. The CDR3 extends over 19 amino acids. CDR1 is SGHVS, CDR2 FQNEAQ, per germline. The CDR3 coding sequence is TGTGCCAGCAGTCTCGACAGGGATCGACCGCGCTCTGGGGCCAACGTCCTGACTTTC. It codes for CASSLDRDRPRSGANVLTF.

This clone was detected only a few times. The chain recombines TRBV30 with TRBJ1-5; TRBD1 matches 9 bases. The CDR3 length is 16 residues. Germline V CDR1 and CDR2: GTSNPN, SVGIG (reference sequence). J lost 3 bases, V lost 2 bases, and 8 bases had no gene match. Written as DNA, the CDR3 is TGTGCCTGGAGTTCTGGGACAGGGAGATTCAATCAGCCCCAGCATTTT. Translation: CAWSSGTGRFNQPQHF.

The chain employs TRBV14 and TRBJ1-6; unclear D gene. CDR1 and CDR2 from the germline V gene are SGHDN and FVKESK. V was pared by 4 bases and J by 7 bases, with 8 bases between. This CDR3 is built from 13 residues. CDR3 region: CASSLERNSPLHF. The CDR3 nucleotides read TGTGCCAGCAGCCTCGAAAGGAATTCACCCCTCCACTTT. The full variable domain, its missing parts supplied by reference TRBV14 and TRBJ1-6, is EAGVTQFPSHSVIEKGQTVTLRCDPISGHDNLYWYRRVMGKEIKFLLHFVKESKQDESGMPNNRFLAERTGGTYSTLKVQPAELEDSGVYFCASSLERNSPLHFGNGTRLTVT.

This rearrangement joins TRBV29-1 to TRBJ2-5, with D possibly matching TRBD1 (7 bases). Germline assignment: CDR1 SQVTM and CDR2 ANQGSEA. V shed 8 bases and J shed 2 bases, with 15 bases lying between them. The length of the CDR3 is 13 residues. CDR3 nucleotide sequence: TGCAGCCAGTCAGGGGGGAAACAAGAGACCCAGTACTTC. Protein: CSQSGGKQETQYF.

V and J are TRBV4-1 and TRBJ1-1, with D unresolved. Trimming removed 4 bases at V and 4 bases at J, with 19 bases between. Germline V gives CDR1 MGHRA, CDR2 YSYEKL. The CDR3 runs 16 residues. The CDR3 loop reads CASSLAELGVGTEAFF. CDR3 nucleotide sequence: TGCGCCAGCAGCCTCGCCGAATTGGGAGTGGGCACTGAAGCTTTCTTT.

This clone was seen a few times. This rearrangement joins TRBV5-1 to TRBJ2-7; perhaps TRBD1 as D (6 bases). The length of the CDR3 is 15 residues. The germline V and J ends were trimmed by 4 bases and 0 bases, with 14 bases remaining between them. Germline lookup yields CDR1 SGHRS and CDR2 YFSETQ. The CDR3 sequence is CASSPDRQSSYEQYF. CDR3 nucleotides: TGCGCCAGCAGCCCCGACAGGCAGAGCTCCTACGAGCAGTACTTC.

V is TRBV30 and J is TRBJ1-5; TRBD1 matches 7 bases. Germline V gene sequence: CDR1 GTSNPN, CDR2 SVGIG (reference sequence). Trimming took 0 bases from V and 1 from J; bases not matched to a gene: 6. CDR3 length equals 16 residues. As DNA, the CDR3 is TGTGCCTGGAGTGTACTAGGCAGGGGGAGCAATCAGCCCCAGCATTTT. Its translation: CAWSVLGRGSNQPQHF.

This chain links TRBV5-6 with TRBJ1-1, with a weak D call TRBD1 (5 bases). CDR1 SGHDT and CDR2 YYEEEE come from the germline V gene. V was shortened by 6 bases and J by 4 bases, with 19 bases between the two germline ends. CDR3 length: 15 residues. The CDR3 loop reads CASTPLLGAGTEAFF. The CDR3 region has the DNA TGTGCCAGCACCCCGCTTCTCGGGGCGGGCACTGAAGCTTTCTTT.

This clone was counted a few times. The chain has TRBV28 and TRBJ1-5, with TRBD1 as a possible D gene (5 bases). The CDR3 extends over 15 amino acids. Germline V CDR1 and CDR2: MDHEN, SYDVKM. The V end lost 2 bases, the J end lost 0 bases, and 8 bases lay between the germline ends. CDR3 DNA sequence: TGTGCCAGCAGTTTACGAGGGGCTAGCAATCAGCCCCAGCATTTT. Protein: CASSLRGASNQPQHF.

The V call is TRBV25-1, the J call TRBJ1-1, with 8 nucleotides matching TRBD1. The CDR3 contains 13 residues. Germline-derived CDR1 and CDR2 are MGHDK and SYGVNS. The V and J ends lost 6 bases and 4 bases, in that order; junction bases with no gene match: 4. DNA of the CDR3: TGTGCCAGCAGAGAAACAGGGGGCACTGAAGCTTTCTTT. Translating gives CASRETGGTEAFF.

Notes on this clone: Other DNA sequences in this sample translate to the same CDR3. The CDR3 region has the DNA TGTGCCAGCAGTGAAGCACTAGCGGGGGGCACAGATACGCAGTATTTT. Its translation: CASSEALAGGTDTQYF. The chain links TRBV6-1 to TRBJ2-3; 11 bases agree with TRBD2. From germline, CDR1 is MNHNS and CDR2 SASEGT. This CDR3 contains 16 residues. V lost 0 bases and J lost 1; bases outside the gene matches: 0.

Here the CDR3 reads CASSLDGHSTDTQYF. The CDR3 DNA reads TGTGCCAGCAGCTTAGATGGTCACAGCACAGATACGCAGTATTTT. The rearrangement links TRBV7-2 to TRBJ2-3; D is ambiguous. The CDR3 sequence is 15 residues long. The ends were cut back, 1 base at V and 0 bases at J, with 8 bases in the middle. Germline CDR1 and CDR2: SGHTA and FQGNSA. The variable domain in full, completed from reference TRBV7-2 and TRBJ2-3, reads GAGVSQSPSNKVTEKGKDVELRCDPISGHTALYWYRQSLGQGLEFLIYFQGNSAPDKSGLPSDRFSAERTGGSVSTLTIQRTQQEDSAVYLCASSLDGHSTDTQYFGPGTRLTVL.

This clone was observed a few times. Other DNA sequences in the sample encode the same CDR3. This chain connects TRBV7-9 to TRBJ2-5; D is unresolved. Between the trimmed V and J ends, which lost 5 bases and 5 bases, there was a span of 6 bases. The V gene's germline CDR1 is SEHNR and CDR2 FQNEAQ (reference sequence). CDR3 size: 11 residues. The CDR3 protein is CASSPSETQYF. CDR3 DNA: TGTGCCAGCAGCCCCTCGGAGACCCAGTACTTC.

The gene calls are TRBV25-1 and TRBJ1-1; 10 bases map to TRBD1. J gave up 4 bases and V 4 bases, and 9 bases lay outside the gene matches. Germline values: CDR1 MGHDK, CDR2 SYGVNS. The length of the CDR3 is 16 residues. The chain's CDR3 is CASSAPRGQGSTEAFF. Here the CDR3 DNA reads TGTGCCAGCAGTGCCCCTCGGGGACAGGGGAGCACTGAAGCTTTCTTT.

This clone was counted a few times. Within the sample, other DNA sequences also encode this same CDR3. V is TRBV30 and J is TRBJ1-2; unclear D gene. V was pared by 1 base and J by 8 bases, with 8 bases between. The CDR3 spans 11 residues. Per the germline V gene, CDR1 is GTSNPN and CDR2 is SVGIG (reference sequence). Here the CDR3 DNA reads TGTGCCTGGAGTGAGGGATACGGCTACACCTTC. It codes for CAWSEGYGYTF.

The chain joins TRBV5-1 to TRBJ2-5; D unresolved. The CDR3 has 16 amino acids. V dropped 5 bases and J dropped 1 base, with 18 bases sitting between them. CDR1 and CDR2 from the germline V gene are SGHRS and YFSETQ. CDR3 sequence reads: CASSDARHPTQETQYF. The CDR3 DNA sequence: TGCGCCAGCAGTGACGCGAGACACCCGACCCAAGAGACCCAGTACTTC.

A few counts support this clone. The CDR3 region is CASSARDRGDSPLHF. CDR3 sequence (DNA): TGTGCCAGCAGTGCCCGCGACAGGGGGGATTCACCCCTCCACTTT. This chain joins TRBV6-4 and TRBJ1-6; the match to TRBD1 covers 9 bases. V was clipped by 4 bases and J by 8 bases; unmatched bases: 6. The CDR3 has 15 amino acids. CDR1 is MRHNA and CDR2 is SNTAGT in the germline V gene.

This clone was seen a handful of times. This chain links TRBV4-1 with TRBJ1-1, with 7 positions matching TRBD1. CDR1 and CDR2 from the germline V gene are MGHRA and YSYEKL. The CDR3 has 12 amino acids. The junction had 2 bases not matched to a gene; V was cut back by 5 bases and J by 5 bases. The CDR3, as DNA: TGCGCCAGCAGCAAACAGGGGACTGAAGCTTTCTTT. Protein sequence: CASSKQGTEAFF.

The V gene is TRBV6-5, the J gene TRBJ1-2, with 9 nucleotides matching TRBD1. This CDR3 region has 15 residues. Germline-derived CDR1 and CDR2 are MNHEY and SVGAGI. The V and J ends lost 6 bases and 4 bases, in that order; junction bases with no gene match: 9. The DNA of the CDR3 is TGTGCCAGCAGGCGAACGGGACAGGGAGGCTATGGCTACACCTTC. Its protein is CASRRTGQGGYGYTF.

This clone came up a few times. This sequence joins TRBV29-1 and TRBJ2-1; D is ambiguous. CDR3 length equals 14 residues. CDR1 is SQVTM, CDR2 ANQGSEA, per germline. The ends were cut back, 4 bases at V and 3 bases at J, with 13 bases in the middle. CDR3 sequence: CSVVLGLSYNEQFF. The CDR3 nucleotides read TGCAGCGTTGTTCTGGGCCTTAGCTACAATGAGCAGTTCTTC.

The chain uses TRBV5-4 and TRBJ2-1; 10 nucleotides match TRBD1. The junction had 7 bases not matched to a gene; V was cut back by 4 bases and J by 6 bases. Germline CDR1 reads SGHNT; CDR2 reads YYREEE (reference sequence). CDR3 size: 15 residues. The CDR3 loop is CASSRGDRGGNEQFF. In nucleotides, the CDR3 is TGTGCCAGCAGCCGGGGGGACAGGGGAGGCAATGAGCAGTTCTTC.

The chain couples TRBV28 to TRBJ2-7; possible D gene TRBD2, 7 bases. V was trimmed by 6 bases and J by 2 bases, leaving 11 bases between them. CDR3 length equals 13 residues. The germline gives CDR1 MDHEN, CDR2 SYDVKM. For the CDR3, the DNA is TGTGCCAGCAGAGAGGGGGGGGCCTACGAGCAGTACTTC. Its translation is CASREGGAYEQYF.

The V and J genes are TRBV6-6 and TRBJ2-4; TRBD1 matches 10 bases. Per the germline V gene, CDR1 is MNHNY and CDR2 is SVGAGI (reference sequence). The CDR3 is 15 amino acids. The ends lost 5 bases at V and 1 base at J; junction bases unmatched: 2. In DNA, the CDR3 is TGTGCCAGCAGTGGGACAGGGGACGCCAAAAACATTCAGTACTTC. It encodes CASSGTGDAKNIQYF.

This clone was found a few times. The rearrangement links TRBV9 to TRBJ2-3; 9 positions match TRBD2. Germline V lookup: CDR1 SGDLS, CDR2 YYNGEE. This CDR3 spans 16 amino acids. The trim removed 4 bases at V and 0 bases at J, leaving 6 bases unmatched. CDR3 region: CASSSVAGVSTDTQYF. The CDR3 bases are TGTGCCAGCAGCTCTGTAGCGGGGGTTAGCACAGATACGCAGTATTTT.

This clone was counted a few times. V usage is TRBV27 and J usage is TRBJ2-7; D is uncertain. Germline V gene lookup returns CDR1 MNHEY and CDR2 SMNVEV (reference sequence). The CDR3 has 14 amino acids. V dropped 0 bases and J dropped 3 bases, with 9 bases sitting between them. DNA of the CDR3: TGTGCCAGCAGTTTATCGGACGGATTCTACGAGCAGTACTTC. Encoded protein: CASSLSDGFYEQYF.

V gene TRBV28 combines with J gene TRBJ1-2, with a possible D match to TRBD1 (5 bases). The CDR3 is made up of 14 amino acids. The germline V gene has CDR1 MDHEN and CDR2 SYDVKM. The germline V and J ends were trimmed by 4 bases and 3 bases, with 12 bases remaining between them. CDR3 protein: CASSSGARDYGYTF. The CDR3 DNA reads TGTGCCAGCAGTTCTGGGGCGCGGGACTATGGCTACACCTTC.

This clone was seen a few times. This CDR3 reads CASSWRGTTPDTEAFF. As DNA, the CDR3 is TGTGCCAGCAGCTGGAGGGGGACCACTCCGGACACTGAAGCTTTCTTT. This chain uses TRBV7-2 with TRBJ1-1, with D tentatively TRBD1 (6 bases). Trimming pared 4 bases from V and 3 bases from J, leaving 18 bases between. Germline V gene sequence: CDR1 SGHTA, CDR2 FQGNSA. This CDR3 comprises 16 residues.

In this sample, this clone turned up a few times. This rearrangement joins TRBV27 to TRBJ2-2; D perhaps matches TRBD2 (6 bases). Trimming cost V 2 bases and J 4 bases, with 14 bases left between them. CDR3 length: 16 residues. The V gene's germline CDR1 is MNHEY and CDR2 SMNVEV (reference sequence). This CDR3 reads CASSLATRRGTGELFF. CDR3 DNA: TGTGCCAGCAGTTTAGCAACCCGGCGGGGCACCGGGGAGCTGTTTTTT.